These 28 T cell receptor beta chains originate from one sample sequenced in a study of beta chain features in type 1 diabetes. TCRB transcripts that were expressed got sequenced, as all of the isolated RNA had been reverse transcribed. Clones were sequenced by immunoSEQ multiplex PCR, and TCRdb holds only the in-frame ones, with some missing. The sample lists about 410,000 clones, approximately 15% occurring once. The sample taken for sequencing was naive CD4+ T cells from blood. These receptors came from a man aged 25 to 40 in good health.

The gene calls are TRBV30 and TRBJ2-1, with 9 bases lining up with TRBD2. Germline-derived CDR1 and CDR2 are GTSNPN and SVGIG (reference sequence). CDR3 size: 15 residues. V trimming: 5 bases; J trimming: 1 base; junction bases outside the gene matches: 6. CDR3 nucleotide sequence: TGTGCCTGGGGTAGCGGGAGAGGATCCTACAATGAGCAGTTCTTC. Translated, it gives CAWGSGRGSYNEQFF.

The chain is built from TRBV2 and TRBJ2-1; D is possibly TRBD2 (5 bases). Trimming shortened V by 4 bases and J by 5 bases, and 12 bases separated the two germline ends. This CDR3 has 14 amino acids. CDR1 is SNHLY and CDR2 is FYNNEI in the germline V gene. CDR3 in DNA: TGTGCCAGCAGTGCTCGGCAGAGGGACAATGAGCAGTTCTTC. This encodes CASSARQRDNEQFF.

This clone has only a few counts. The V call is TRBV7-9, the J call TRBJ2-1, with TRBD2 matching over 8 bases. CDR1 and CDR2 (germline): SEHNR, FQNEAQ (reference sequence). The V segment lost 2 bases and the J segment 9 bases; nucleotides outside the gene matches: 6. The length of the CDR3 is 14 residues. The CDR3 region is CASSLMGREVEQFF. DNA for the CDR3: TGTGCCAGCAGCTTAATGGGGCGGGAGGTTGAGCAGTTCTTC.

Only a few counts were recorded for this clone. This chain connects TRBV30 to TRBJ1-5, with a tentative D call TRBD1 (5 bases). Trimming shortened V by 3 bases and J by 5 bases, and 11 bases separated the two germline ends. The germline gives CDR1 GTSNPN, CDR2 SVGIG (reference sequence). The CDR3 runs 13 residues. CDR3 in amino acids: CAWREGEHQPQHF. The CDR3 DNA follows: TGTGCCTGGAGAGAAGGGGAGCATCAGCCCCAGCATTTT.

This clone has only a few counts. The CDR3 DNA sequence: TGTGCCAGCAGCGTGCAACTAGATTACAATGAGCAGTTCTTC. This translates into CASSVQLDYNEQFF. This rearrangement joins TRBV9 to TRBJ2-1; a weak D match, TRBD2 (5 bases). Germline V gene data show CDR1 as SGDLS and CDR2 as YYNGEE. Trimming stripped 2 bases from V and 4 bases from J, with 10 bases between. The CDR3 covers 14 residues.

This clone was counted between two and nine times. The V call is TRBV7-2, the J call TRBJ2-1, with 8 bases lining up with TRBD2. CDR1 is SGHTA, CDR2 FQGNSA, per germline. CDR3 length: 14 residues. V lost 5 bases, J lost 9 bases, and 9 bases stayed unmatched. The DNA for the CDR3 is TGTGCCAGCAGCCTAGGACTAGCTGAGGGTGAGCAGTTCTTC. Encoded protein: CASSLGLAEGEQFF.

This chain connects TRBV9 to TRBJ2-1; 10 bases line up with TRBD1. Germline lookup yields CDR1 SGDLS and CDR2 YYNGEE. Trimming took 5 bases from V and 3 from J; bases not matched to a gene: 5. The CDR3 has 15 amino acids. The CDR3: CASREGTGDYNEQFF. CDR3 DNA: TGTGCCAGCAGAGAAGGGACAGGGGACTACAATGAGCAGTTCTTC.

This clone was seen more than once but under ten times. The chain is built from TRBV7-6 and TRBJ2-5; the D gene is possibly TRBD1 (6 bases). Germline V CDR1 and CDR2: SGHVS, FNYEAQ. The V end was cut by 2 bases, the J end by 4 bases, with 11 bases between. This CDR3 has 14 residues. The chain's CDR3 is CASSLNRVRETQYF. In DNA form, the CDR3 reads TGTGCCAGCAGCTTAAACAGGGTCCGAGAGACCCAGTACTTC.

The sample holds a few counts of this clone. The gene calls are TRBV5-1 and TRBJ2-4; D is perhaps TRBD2 (5 bases). Germline V gene lookup returns CDR1 SGHRS and CDR2 YFSETQ. This CDR3 has 13 amino acids. V dropped 2 bases and J dropped 8 bases, with 11 bases sitting between them. The CDR3 reads CASSLGGGDIQYF. In DNA form, the CDR3 reads TGCGCCAGCAGCTTAGGCGGAGGAGACATTCAGTACTTC.

The chain links TRBV29-1 to TRBJ2-3; D unclear. V dropped 5 bases and J dropped 2 bases, with 14 bases sitting between them. The germline CDR1 and CDR2 sequences are SQVTM and ANQGSEA. The CDR3 extends over 14 amino acids. CDR3 coding DNA: TGCAGCGTTATTGATGTCTCTACCACAGATACGCAGTATTTT. This codes for CSVIDVSTTDTQYF.

This chain links TRBV18 with TRBJ2-3, with D unclear. The germline gives CDR1 KGHSH, CDR2 LQKENI. The CDR3 loop spans 14 amino acids. The ends were cut back, 1 base at V and 2 bases at J, with 7 bases in the middle. CDR3 sequence: CASSPRSTTDTQYF. CDR3 sequence (DNA): TGTGCCAGCTCACCACGGTCGACCACAGATACGCAGTATTTT.

A few counts support this clone. The V call is TRBV29-1, the J call TRBJ1-1; no firm D call. CDR3 length equals 9 residues. Germline lookup yields CDR1 SQVTM and CDR2 ANQGSEA. CDR3 coding DNA: TGCAGTTGTGGCACTGAAGCTTTCTTT. Amino acids: CSCGTEAFF.

In its sample, this clone was seen a few times. The V gene is TRBV10-3, the J gene TRBJ2-1; possible D gene TRBD1, 6 bases. The CDR3 is 13 amino acids. The V gene lost 7 bases and the J gene lost 6 bases, with 13 bases spanning the gap. Germline CDR1 is ENHRY and CDR2 is SYGVKD. The CDR3, as DNA: TGTGCCATCACCGGACAGAATATCAATGAGCAGTTCTTC. Its translation is CAITGQNINEQFF.

J is TRBJ2-7 and V is TRBV4-2; 14 nucleotides line up with TRBD2. V shed 4 bases, J shed 12 bases, and the junction held 32 bases outside the gene matches. There are 22 residues in the CDR3. Germline values: CDR1 LGHNA, CDR2 YNFKEQ. The CDR3 coding sequence is TGTGCCAGCAGCCGCAATGATCCGACGGTTTGGACTAGCGGGAGGACTGAGCTACGAGCGTACGTC. As protein: CASSRNDPTVWTSGRTELRAYV.

The chain employs TRBV10-3 and TRBJ2-7; 11 bases line up with TRBD2. Germline values: CDR1 ENHRY, CDR2 SYGVKD. The CDR3 runs to 16 residues. J was trimmed by 1 base and V by 2 bases; bases with no gene match: 4. In DNA, the CDR3 is TGTGCCATCAGTGAGGGACTAGCGGGCCATTCCTACGAGCAGTACGTC. Translated: CAISEGLAGHSYEQYV.

This rearrangement joins TRBV2 to TRBJ1-2; maybe TRBD1 (5 bases). CDR3 length: 14 amino acids. Looked up from germline, CDR1 is SNHLY and CDR2 is FYNNEI. Trimming took off 4 bases at V and 1 base at J, with 10 bases between the two ends. CDR3 protein: CASSVVQGNYGYTF. As DNA, the CDR3 is TGTGCCAGCAGTGTGGTGCAGGGTAACTATGGCTACACCTTC.

The table lists this clone with a few counts. The sample has other DNA sequences that encode this CDR3 too. This chain connects TRBV7-2 to TRBJ1-1; D remains unclear. CDR1 and CDR2 (germline): SGHTA, FQGNSA. This CDR3 contains 14 residues. V lost 0 bases, J lost 2 bases, and 7 bases lay in between. The chain's CDR3 is CASSLAQLNTEAFF. The CDR3 coding sequence is TGTGCCAGCAGCTTAGCCCAACTCAACACTGAAGCTTTCTTT.

This clone was counted a few times. The rearrangement joins TRBV6-4 to TRBJ2-7, with D uncertain. Trimming left V 4 bases short and J 5 bases short, with 12 bases between. CDR1 is MRHNA, CDR2 SNTAGT, per germline. CDR3 size: 13 residues. CDR3 nucleotide sequence: TGTGCCAGCAGTGGTGAGATGCGCCACGAGCAGTACGTC. This encodes CASSGEMRHEQYV.

V usage is TRBV7-2 and J usage is TRBJ2-2; TRBD1 matches at 10 bases. The trim removed 3 bases at V and 3 bases at J, leaving 4 bases unmatched. From germline, CDR1 is SGHTA and CDR2 FQGNSA. The CDR3 is made up of 16 amino acids. The DNA of the CDR3 is TGTGCCAGCAGCTTGGGGGACAGGGGATACACCGGGGAGCTGTTTTTT. Amino acid sequence: CASSLGDRGYTGELFF.

This clone came up a few times. The V call is TRBV7-9, the J call TRBJ2-1, with 12 bases matching TRBD2. Germline CDR1 and CDR2: SEHNR and FQNEAQ (reference sequence). The V segment lost 6 bases and the J segment 5 bases; nucleotides outside the gene matches: 11. This CDR3 region has 17 residues. CDR3 region: CASSPLSGLAGHNEQFF. The CDR3 DNA sequence: TGTGCCAGCAGTCCTCTCAGTGGACTAGCGGGGCACAATGAGCAGTTCTTC.

The chain couples TRBV7-2 to TRBJ2-4, with 7 nucleotides matching TRBD2. In germline, CDR1 is SGHTA, CDR2 FQGNSA. V was pared by 3 bases and J by 9 bases, with 8 bases of the junction left unmatched. The CDR3 length is 14 residues. CDR3 coding DNA: TGTGCCAGCAGCTTTCGGGGGAGGGCGAGCATTCAGTACTTC. Its protein is CASSFRGRASIQYF. Filled out from reference TRBV7-2 and TRBJ2-4, the complete variable domain reads GAGVSQSPSNKVTEKGKDVELRCDPISGHTALYWYRQSLGQGLEFLIYFQGNSAPDKSGLPSDRFSAERTGGSVSTLTIQRTQQEDSAVYLCASSFRGRASIQYFGAGTRLSVL.

The rearrangement joins TRBV11-2 to TRBJ2-4, with D perhaps TRBD1 (6 bases). CDR3 length equals 15 residues. CDR1 is SGHAT, CDR2 FQNNGV, per germline. V lost 7 bases to trimming and J lost 5 bases, with 18 bases between them. Written as DNA, the CDR3 is TGTGCCAGCACCCCGGGCCGGGACACCGAAAACATTCAGTACTTC. This translates into CASTPGRDTENIQYF.

This clone has more than one count but fewer than ten. The chain recombines TRBV6-6 with TRBJ2-7; TRBD1 matches 8 bases. Looked up from germline, CDR1 is MNHNY and CDR2 is SVGAGI (reference sequence). Trimming took 5 bases from V and 4 from J; bases not matched to a gene: 4. The CDR3 is 13 amino acids. In nucleotides, the CDR3 is TGTGCCAGCAGTGGGACAGGAAAATACGAGCAGTACGTC. This codes for CASSGTGKYEQYV.

The chain couples TRBV6-5 to TRBJ2-3; TRBD1 aligns across 7 bases. CDR1 and CDR2 (germline): MNHEY, SVGAGI. V shed 2 bases, J shed 2 bases, and the junction held 7 bases outside the gene matches. CDR3 length equals 16 residues. CDR3 amino acids: CASSYRRTGHTDTQYF. In DNA form, the CDR3 reads TGTGCCAGCAGTTACCGCCGGACAGGCCACACAGATACGCAGTATTTT.

This clone was recorded at least ten times. V is TRBV29-1 and J is TRBJ2-7; D is unclear. Per the germline V gene, CDR1 is SQVTM and CDR2 is ANQGSEA. The V end lost 6 bases, the J end lost 3 bases, and 6 bases lay between the germline ends. This CDR3 region has 10 residues. CDR3 sequence: CSVGVYEQYF. CDR3 nucleotides: TGCAGCGTGGGCGTCTACGAGCAGTACTTC.

This clone was observed a few times. This sequence joins TRBV14 and TRBJ2-1; D may correspond to TRBD1 or TRBD2 (5 bases each). Germline lookup yields CDR1 SGHDN and CDR2 FVKESK. Deletions cut 4 bases from V and 5 bases from J, with 18 bases between. This CDR3 has 16 residues. CDR3 sequence reads: CASSPKLGRKNNEQFF. In DNA, the CDR3 is TGTGCCAGCAGCCCAAAACTGGGACGCAAGAACAATGAGCAGTTCTTC.

This clone showed up just a few times. The rearrangement links TRBV9 to TRBJ1-2; D possibly corresponds to TRBD1 (5 bases). The CDR3 has 13 amino acids. CDR1 and CDR2 (germline): SGDLS, YYNGEE. V lost 3 bases and J 3 bases, leaving 9 bases between the germline ends. The CDR3 nucleotides are TGTGCCAGCAGCGGCGGCAGGGACTATGGCTACACCTTC. It is translated as CASSGGRDYGYTF.

In this sample, this clone turned up a few times. This chain uses TRBV7-2 with TRBJ1-2; D might be TRBD1 (5 bases). Looked up from germline, CDR1 is SGHTA and CDR2 is FQGNSA. The CDR3 spans 13 residues. V lost 3 bases to trimming and J lost 8 bases, with 13 bases between them. The CDR3 DNA reads as TGTGCCAGCAGCTTGCGGGACGGCCGAGGCTACACCTTC. Its protein product is CASSLRDGRGYTF.